A selection of T cell receptor beta chains follows, all from one sample in a study of cytomegalovirus exposure and HLA in healthy donors. Profiled with immunoSEQ multiplex PCR; TCRdb holds only in-frame clones, not every one. Its clone listing holds some 21,000 clones. Material for sequencing was PBMCs. Source of these receptors: a man aged 55 to 70 in good health and CMV-seropositive. CDR3s include the opening cysteine and the closing phenylalanine or tryptophan. D genes are given only for firm matches.

j_gene | v_gene | d_gene | CDR3nt | CDR3aa
TRBJ1-5 | TRBV7-6 | . | TGTGCCAGCAGCTTTGGAGGTAATCAGCCCCAGCATTTT | CASSFGGNQPQHF
TRBJ1-2 | TRBV5-4 | . | TGTGCCAGCAGCTCATCGGACATAGAGCATGGCTACACCTTC | CASSSSDIEHGYTF
TRBJ2-4 | TRBV27 | TRBD1 | TGTGCCAGCAGTACACCCCCGACAGGGGTGACTTACTTC | CASSTPPTGVTYF
TRBJ1-1 | TRBV30 | . | TGTGCCTGGAGTGTATGGGGCAGGGTGATGTCTGCTTTCTTT | CAWSVWGRVMSAFF
TRBJ2-1 | TRBV6-1 | TRBD2 | TGTGCCGGAAGCGGGAGGTCGAGCTCCTACAATGAGCAGTTCTTC | CAGSGRSSSYNEQFF
TRBJ1-5 | TRBV6-1 | TRBD1 | TGTGCCAGCAGTGAATGGGGGACAGGCGATCAGCCCCAGCATTTT | CASSEWGTGDQPQHF
TRBJ2-1 | TRBV4-1 | TRBD2 | TGCGCCAGCAGCCCAGGACTAGCCTCCTACAATGAGCAGTTCTTC | CASSPGLASYNEQFF
TRBJ1-1 | TRBV2 | . | TGTGCCAGCAGGGCCCTCAGGGTGAACACTGAAGCTTTCTTT | CASRALRVNTEAFF
TRBJ2-3 | TRBV28 | TRBD2 | TGTGCCAGCAGTTTATGGGGAGAGGGAAGCGGGAGGGCCGCGGATACGCAGTATTTT | CASSLWGEGSGRAADTQYF
TRBJ1-2 | TRBV5-1 | . | TGCGCCAGCAGCTTAGACAGCTATGGCTACACCTTC | CASSLDSYGYTF
TRBJ2-1 | TRBV29-1 | TRBD2 | TGCAGCGGACGGAAGCGACTAGCGGGAGAAAGCCATGAGCAGTTCTTC | CSGRKRLAGESHEQFF
TRBJ1-2 | TRBV5-6 | . | TGTGCCAGCAGCCTGACAAGGGGCGTCCATGGCTACACCTTC | CASSLTRGVHGYTF
TRBJ2-5 | TRBV9 | TRBD2 | TGTGCCAGCAGCGTAGGTAGTAGCGGGAGGGCGCCCCAGTACTTC | CASSVGSSGRAPQYF
TRBJ2-3 | TRBV6-1 | TRBD1 | TGTGCCAGCAGTGAAGGTGGGACAGGCACAGATACGCAGTATTTT | CASSEGGTGTDTQYF
TRBJ1-5 | TRBV6-1 | TRBD1 | TGTGCCAGCAGTGGGACAGGGGGCCGGCAGCCCCAGCATTTT | CASSGTGGRQPQHF
TRBJ2-7 | TRBV7-9 | . | TGTGCCAGCAGCTTACTGGGGGGAAGGACGGGATCCTACGAGCAGTACTTC | CASSLLGGRTGSYEQYF
TRBJ2-1 | TRBV5-1 | . | TGCGCCAGCAGCTTGGGACAGTTAAACAATGAGCAGTTCTTC | CASSLGQLNNEQFF
TRBJ1-2 | TRBV7-9 | . | TGTGCCAGCAGCTTAGAGACAGCTAACTATGGCTACACCTTC | CASSLETANYGYTF
TRBJ2-1 | TRBV6-4 | TRBD2 | TGTGCCAGCATTGCCCTAGGGCTAGCGGACTACAATGAGCAGTTCTTC | CASIALGLADYNEQFF
TRBJ1-1 | TRBV9 | . | TGTGCCAGCAGCCCCCTGAGCGAGAACACTGAAGCTTTCTTT | CASSPLSENTEAFF
TRBJ1-3 | TRBV6-5 | TRBD1 | TGTGCCAGCAGTCTGACAGGGCCCGCTGGAAACACCATATATTTT | CASSLTGPAGNTIYF
TRBJ1-4 | TRBV5-1 | . | TGCGCCAGCAGCTTGGAGGGAGGAGACGAAAAACTGTTTTTT | CASSLEGGDEKLFF